This TCR beta chain was captured in a study of monozygotic twins with cystic fibrosis. Measured with immunoSEQ multiplex PCR; TCRdb has only the in-frame clones, and not every one. The sample shows some 35,000 clones, 66% of them seen only once. CDR1 is KGHSH, CDR2 LQKENI, per germline. The CDR3 contains 12 residues. Between the trimmed V and J ends, which lost 1 base and 3 bases, there was a span of 4 bases. J is TRBJ2-7 and V is TRBV18, with no clear D. The sequencing sample was made of blood. This clonotype was obtained from a girl aged 10 to 17 with cystic fibrosis. The CDR3 protein is CASSPQVYEQYF. In nucleotides, the CDR3 is TGTGCCAGCTCACCACAGGTCTACGAGCAGTACTTC.